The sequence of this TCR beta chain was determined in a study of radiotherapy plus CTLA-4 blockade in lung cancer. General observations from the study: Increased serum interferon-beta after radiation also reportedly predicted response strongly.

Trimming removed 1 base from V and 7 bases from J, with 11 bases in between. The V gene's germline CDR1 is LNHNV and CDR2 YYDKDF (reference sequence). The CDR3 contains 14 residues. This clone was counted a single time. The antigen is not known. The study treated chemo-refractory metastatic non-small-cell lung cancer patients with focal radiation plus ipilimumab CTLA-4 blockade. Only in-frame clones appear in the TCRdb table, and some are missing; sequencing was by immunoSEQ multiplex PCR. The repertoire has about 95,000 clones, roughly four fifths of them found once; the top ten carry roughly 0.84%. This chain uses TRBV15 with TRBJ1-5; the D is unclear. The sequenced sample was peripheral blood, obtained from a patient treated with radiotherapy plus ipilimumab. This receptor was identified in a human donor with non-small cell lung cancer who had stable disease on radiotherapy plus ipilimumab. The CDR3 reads CATSRGGQGQPQHF. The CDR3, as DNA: TGTGCCACCAGCAGAGGAGGGCAAGGGCAGCCCCAGCATTTT. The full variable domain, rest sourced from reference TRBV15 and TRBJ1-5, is DAMVIQNPRYQVTQFGKPVTLSCSQTLNHNVMYWYQQKSSQAPKLLFHYYDKDFNNEADTPDNFQSRRPNTSFCFLDIRSPGLGDTAMYLCATSRGGQGQPQHFGDGTRLSIL.